This T cell receptor (beta chain) was sequenced for a study of blood T cell repertoires in COVID-19. At the level of the study: Material from acute and convalescent COVID-19 was sourced from the United States, Italy and Spain. The cDNA or gDNA used as material had been derived from T cells, B-cell-depleted T cells, or PBMCs.

This clone was recorded only once. The CDR3 has 16 residues. From germline, CDR1 is SGHRS and CDR2 YFSETQ. The junction had 8 bases not matched to a gene; V was cut back by 0 bases and J by 8 bases. The method was immunoSEQ multiplex PCR; TCRdb's version includes in-frame clones alone and lacks a portion of them. This table holds 250,000 or so clones, around 90% found once. The source is a young man with COVID-19, enrolled during active disease. The sample consisted of peripheral blood. V is TRBV5-1 and J is TRBJ2-1; 10 bases fit TRBD2. The CDR3 reads CASSLGSGLAFDEQFF. The CDR3 nucleotides read TGCGCCAGCAGCTTGGGGTCGGGACTAGCGTTCGATGAGCAGTTCTTC.